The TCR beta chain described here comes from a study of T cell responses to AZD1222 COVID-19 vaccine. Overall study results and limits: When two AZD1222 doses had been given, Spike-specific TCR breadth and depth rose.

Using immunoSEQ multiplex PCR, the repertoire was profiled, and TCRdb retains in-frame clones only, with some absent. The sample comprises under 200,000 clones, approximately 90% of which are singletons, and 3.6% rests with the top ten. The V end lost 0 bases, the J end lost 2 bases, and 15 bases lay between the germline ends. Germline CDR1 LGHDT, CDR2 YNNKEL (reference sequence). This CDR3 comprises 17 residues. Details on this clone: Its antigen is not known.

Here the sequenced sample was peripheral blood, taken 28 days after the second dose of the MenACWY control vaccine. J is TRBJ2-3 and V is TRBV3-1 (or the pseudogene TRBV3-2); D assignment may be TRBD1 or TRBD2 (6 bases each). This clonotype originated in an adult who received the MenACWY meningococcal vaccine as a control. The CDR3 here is CASSQDGGRRSTDTQYF. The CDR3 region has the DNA TGTGCCAGCAGCCAAGATGGGGGGCGGAGATCCACAGATACGCAGTATTTT.